This TCR beta chain was obtained from a study of T cell repertoires in cytomegalovirus infection. Background on the study: Shared public TCR beta signatures pointed to both CMV infection and a matching HLA type. Regarding the study as a whole: The response measured ex vivo was dominated by TCR beta clonotypes (HLA-C-restricted and CMV-specific).

TCRdb called the reads again in MiXCR, with one record for every CDR3 protein. The data contain about 360,000 distinct CDR3 sequences, about 35% of them singletons. V shed 3 bases, J shed 5 bases, and the junction held 11 bases outside the gene matches. CDR1 is DFQATT, CDR2 SNEGSKA, per germline (reference sequence). This CDR3 is 16 amino acids long. As for this clonotype: Its antigen remains unknown.

The chain is built from TRBV20-1 and TRBJ2-1; 9 nucleotides agree with TRBD2. Here the sequenced sample was cultured PBMCs, taken from culture after CMV antigen stimulation. The clonotype originates from a human donor in good health (CMV status not recorded). Some clones in this sample may be carry-over from other donors' samples. The CDR3 protein is CSARPPLAGVHNEQFF. Written as DNA, the CDR3 is TGCAGTGCTAGGCCCCCATTAGCGGGAGTCCACAATGAGCAGTTCTTC.